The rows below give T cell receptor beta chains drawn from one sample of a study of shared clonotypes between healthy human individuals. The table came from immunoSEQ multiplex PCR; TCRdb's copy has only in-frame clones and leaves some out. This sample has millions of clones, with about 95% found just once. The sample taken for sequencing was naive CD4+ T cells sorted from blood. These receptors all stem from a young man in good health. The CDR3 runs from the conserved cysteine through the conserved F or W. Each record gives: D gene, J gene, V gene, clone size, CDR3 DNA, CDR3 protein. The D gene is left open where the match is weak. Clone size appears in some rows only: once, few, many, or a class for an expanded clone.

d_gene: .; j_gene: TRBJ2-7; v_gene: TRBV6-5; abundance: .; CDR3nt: TGTGCCAGCACTACAACTTCCGGGACCCCATCCGAGCAGTACTTC; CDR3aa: CASTTTSGTPSEQYF
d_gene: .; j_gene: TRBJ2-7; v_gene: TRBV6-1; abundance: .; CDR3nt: TGTGCCAGCAGTGAAAGGAGGGGGACCGAATACGAGCAGTACTTC; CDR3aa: CASSERRGTEYEQYF
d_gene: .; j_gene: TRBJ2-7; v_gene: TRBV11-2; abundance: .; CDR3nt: TGTGCCAGCAGCTTAGCCCCTTCCAGCTCCTACGAGCAGTACTTC; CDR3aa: CASSLAPSSSYEQYF
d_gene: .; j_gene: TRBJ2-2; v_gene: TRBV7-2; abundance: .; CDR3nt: TGTGCCAGCAGCTTACTCTTAACAGTCAACACCGGGGAGCTGTTTTTT; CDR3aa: CASSLLLTVNTGELFF
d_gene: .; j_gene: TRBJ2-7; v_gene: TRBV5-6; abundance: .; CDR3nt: TGTGCCAGCAGCTTGTTGGGGAAATCCTACGAGCAGTACTTC; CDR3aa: CASSLLGKSYEQYF
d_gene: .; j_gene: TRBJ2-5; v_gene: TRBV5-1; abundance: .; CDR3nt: TGCGCCAGCAGCTATCGGTCGGAGCAAGAGACCCAGTACTTC; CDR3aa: CASSYRSEQETQYF
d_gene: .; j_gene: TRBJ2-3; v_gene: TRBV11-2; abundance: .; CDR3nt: TGTGCCAGCAGCTTGGGCGCATACACAGATACGCAGTATTTT; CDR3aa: CASSLGAYTDTQYF
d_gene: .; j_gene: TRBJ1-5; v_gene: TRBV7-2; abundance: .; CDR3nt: TGTGCCAGCAGCTTATGGCACAATAGCAATCAGCCCCAGCATTTT; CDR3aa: CASSLWHNSNQPQHF
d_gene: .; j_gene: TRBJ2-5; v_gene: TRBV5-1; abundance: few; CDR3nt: TGCGCCAGCAGCTTGGAGGAGACCCAGTACTTC; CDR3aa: CASSLEETQYF
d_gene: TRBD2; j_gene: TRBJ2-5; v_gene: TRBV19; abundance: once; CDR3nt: TGTGCCAGTAGCCCTCTAGCGGGGGGTCAGGAGACCCAGTACTTC; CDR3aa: CASSPLAGGQETQYF
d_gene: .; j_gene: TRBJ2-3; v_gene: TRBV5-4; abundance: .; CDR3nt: TGTGCCAGCAGCTTGGGGGGGGTTAGCACAGATACGCAGTATTTT; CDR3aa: CASSLGGVSTDTQYF
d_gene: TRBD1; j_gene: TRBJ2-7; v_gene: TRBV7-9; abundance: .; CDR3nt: TGTGCCAGCAGCCGACAGGGGGCATACGAGCAGTACTTC; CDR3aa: CASSRQGAYEQYF
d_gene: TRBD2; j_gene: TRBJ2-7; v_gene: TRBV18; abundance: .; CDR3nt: TGTGCCAGCTCACGCGGGGGAAGCTCCTACGAGCAGTACTTC; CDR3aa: CASSRGGSSYEQYF
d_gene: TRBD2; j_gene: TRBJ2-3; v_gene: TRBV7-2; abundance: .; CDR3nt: TGTGCCAGCAGCTACGGTGGTAGCGGGAGGACAGATACGCAGTATTTT; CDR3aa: CASSYGGSGRTDTQYF
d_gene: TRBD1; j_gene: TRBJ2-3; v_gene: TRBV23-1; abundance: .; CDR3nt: TGCGCCAGCAGTCAAAAGAACAGGGGGACAGATACGCAGTATTTT; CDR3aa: CASSQKNRGTDTQYF
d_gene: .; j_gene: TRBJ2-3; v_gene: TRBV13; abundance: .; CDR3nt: TGTGCCAGCAGCTCCAGTAGCACAGATACGCAGTATTTT; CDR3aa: CASSSSSTDTQYF
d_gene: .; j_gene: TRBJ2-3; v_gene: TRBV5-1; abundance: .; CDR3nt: TGCGCCAGCAGCGTGGTCGGGGCCAAGTACACAGATACGCAGTATTTT; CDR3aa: CASSVVGAKYTDTQYF
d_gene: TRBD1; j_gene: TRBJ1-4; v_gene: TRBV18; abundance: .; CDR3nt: TGTGCCAGCTCACCGCCTGGACAGGGTGGGGAAAAACTGTTTTTT; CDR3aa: CASSPPGQGGEKLFF
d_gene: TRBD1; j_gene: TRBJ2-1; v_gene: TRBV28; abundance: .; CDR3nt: TGTGCCAGCAGTTTGTCGGGACAGGGATCCTACAATGAGCAGTTCTTC; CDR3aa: CASSLSGQGSYNEQFF
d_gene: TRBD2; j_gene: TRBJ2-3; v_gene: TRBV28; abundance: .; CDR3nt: TGTGCCAGCAGTTTGCGGGGGGGCGGAGATACGCAGTATTTT; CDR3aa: CASSLRGGGDTQYF
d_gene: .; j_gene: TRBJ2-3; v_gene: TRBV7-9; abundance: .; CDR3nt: TGTGCCAGCAGCGTTTTAGGGTTTCCCACAGATACGCAGTATTTT; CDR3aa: CASSVLGFPTDTQYF
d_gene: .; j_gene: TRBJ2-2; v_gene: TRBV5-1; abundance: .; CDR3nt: TGCGCCAGCAGCTTGGGGTCCAGGGTGAACACCGGGGAGCTGTTTTTT; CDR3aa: CASSLGSRVNTGELFF
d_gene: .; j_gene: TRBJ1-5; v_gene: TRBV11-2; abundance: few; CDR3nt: TGTGCCAGCAGCCCCGAAGGGTATAGCAATCAGCCCCAGCATTTT; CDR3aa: CASSPEGYSNQPQHF
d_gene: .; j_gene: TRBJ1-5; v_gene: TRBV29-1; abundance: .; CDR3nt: TGCAGCGTTGGGACAGAAAATCAGCCCCAGCATTTT; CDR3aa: CSVGTENQPQHF
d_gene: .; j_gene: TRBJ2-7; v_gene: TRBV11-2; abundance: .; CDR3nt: TGTGCCAGCAGCTTAGAACAGGGTGGCTCCTACGAGCAGTACTTC; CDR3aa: CASSLEQGGSYEQYF
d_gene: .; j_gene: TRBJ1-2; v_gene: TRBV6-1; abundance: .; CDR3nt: TGTGCCACCACGCCGGGTCGCGGCGGCTACACCTTC; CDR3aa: CATTPGRGGYTF